This TCR beta chain was recorded in a study of blood T cell repertoires in COVID-19. Study overall: COVID-19 samples from acute and convalescent phases originated in the United States, Italy and Spain. PBMCs, B-cell-depleted T cells, or T cells were the source of the cDNA or gDNA that made up the material.

The method was immunoSEQ multiplex PCR; TCRdb's version includes in-frame clones alone and lacks a portion of them. The table records 55,000 or so clones, over 60% of them present only once. Germline CDR1 is KGHDR and CDR2 is SFDVKD. The CDR3 totals 16 residues. Between the trimmed V and J ends, which lost 2 bases and 2 bases, there was a span of 14 bases. The chain recombines TRBV24-1 with TRBJ2-5; possible D gene TRBD2, 5 bases. The receptor was derived from a man aged 30 to 39 with COVID-19, enrolled during active disease. The sample comprised peripheral blood. The CDR3 coding sequence is TGTGCCACCAGTGATTCGCTTAGGAGCGGACAAGAGACCCAGTACTTC. It yields the protein CATSDSLRSGQETQYF.